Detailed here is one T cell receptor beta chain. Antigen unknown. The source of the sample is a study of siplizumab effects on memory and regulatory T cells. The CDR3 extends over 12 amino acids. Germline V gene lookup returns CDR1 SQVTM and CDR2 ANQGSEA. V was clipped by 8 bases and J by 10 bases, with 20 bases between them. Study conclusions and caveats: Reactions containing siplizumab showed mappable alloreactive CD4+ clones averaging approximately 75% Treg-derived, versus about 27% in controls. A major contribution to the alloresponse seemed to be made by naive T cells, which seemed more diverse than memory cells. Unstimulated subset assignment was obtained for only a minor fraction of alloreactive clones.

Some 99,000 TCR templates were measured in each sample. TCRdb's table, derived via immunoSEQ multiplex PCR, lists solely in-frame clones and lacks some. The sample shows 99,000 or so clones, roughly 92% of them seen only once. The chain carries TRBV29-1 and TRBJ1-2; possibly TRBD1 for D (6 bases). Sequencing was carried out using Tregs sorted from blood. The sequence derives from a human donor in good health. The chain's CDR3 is CSSKTGASVYTF. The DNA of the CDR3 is TGCAGCTCAAAAACGGGGGCGTCCGTCTACACCTTC.